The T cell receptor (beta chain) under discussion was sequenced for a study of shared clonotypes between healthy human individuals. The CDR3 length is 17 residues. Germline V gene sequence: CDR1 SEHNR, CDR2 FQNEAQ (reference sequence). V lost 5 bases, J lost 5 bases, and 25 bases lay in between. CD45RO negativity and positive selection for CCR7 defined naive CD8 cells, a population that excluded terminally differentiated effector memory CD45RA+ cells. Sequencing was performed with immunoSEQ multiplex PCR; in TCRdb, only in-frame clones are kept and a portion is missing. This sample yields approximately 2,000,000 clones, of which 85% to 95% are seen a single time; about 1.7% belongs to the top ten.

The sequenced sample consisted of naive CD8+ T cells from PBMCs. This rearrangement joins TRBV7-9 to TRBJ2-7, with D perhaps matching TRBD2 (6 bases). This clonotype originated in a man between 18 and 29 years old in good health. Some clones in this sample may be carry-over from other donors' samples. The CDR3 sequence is CASSKTGVGQGVHEQYF. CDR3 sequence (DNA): TGTGCCAGCAGCAAAACGGGAGTGGGGCAGGGAGTCCACGAGCAGTACTTC.